This TCR beta chain derives from a study of regulatory and conventional T cells in RAG deficiency. Whole-study findings and limits: RAG-deficient patients showed markedly lower Shannon entropy and higher Simpson indices than control T-cell subsets.

The method was immunoSEQ multiplex PCR; TCRdb's version includes in-frame clones alone and lacks a portion of them. This sample has fewer than 1,500 clones, with almost 80% found just once. In its sample, this clone was seen a few times. Its target is not known. Genomic DNA came from blood conventional CD4+ T cells gated CD25-low CD127-high. Sample: CD4+ effector T cells sorted from blood. The clonotype comes from a human donor with RAG deficiency presenting as severe combined immunodeficiency.

CDR3 DNA sequence: TGTGCCAGCAGCCCGGGACTAGCGGCCTACAATGAGCAGTTCTTC. It translates to CASSPGLAAYNEQFF. The chain links TRBV11-2 to TRBJ2-1, with TRBD2 matching over 11 bases. This CDR3 is built from 15 residues. CDR1 is SGHAT and CDR2 is FQNNGV in the germline V gene. The J segment lost 2 bases and the V segment lost 5 bases, leaving 2 bases of the junction unmatched. Based on the CDR3 plus reference TRBV11-2 and TRBJ2-1, the full variable domain is EAGVAQSPRYKIIEKRQSVAFWCNPISGHATLYWYQQILGQGPKLLIQFQNNGVVDDSQLPKDRFSAERLKGVDSTLKIQPAKLEDSAVYLCASSPGLAAYNEQFFGPGTRLTVL.